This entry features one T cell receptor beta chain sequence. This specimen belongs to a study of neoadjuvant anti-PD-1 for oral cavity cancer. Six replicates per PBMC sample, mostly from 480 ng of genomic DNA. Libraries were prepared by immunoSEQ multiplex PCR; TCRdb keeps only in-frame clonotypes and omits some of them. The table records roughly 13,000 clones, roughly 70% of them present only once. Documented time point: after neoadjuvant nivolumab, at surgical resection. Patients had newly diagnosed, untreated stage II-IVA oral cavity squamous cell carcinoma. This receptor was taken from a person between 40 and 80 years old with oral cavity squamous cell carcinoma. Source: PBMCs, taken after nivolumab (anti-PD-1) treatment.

CDR3 amino acids: CASSLIPGQGANEQYF. The CDR3 coding sequence is TGTGCCAGCAGCTTAATACCCGGACAGGGGGCGAATGAGCAGTACTTC. The V gene is TRBV11-2, the J gene TRBJ2-7, with 11 bases lining up with TRBD1. Germline CDR1 SGHAT, CDR2 FQNNGV. The CDR3 has 16 residues. J lost 7 bases, V lost 2 bases, and 10 bases had no gene match.